The rows below give T cell receptor beta chains drawn from one sample of a study of T cell repertoires in aging, cancer and after chemotherapy. Using its own MiXCR run on the multiplex PCR reads, TCRdb lists one record per CDR3 protein. In the table there are about 10,000 distinct CDR3 sequences, around 57% of which are singletons. Sequenced sample: blood. The receptors were gathered from a human donor in good health. Each CDR3 is given with its conserved first and last residue. A D gene is named only where the DNA matches it firmly. Clone sizes are given selectively: once, few, many, or a class where the clone is expanded.

.	TRBJ1-6	.	TRBV20-1	TGCAGTGCTAGAGTCGGGCAGGGCCGGAATAATTCACCCCTCCACTTT	CSARVGQGRNNSPLHF
TRBD1	TRBJ2-5	few	TRBV29-1	TGCAGCGTCTCCGGGACAGTCAAAGAGACCCAGTACTTC	CSVSGTVKETQYF
.	TRBJ1-1	few	TRBV19	TGTGCCAGTATGGTGGGCACTGAAGCTTTCTTT	CASMVGTEAFF
TRBD1	TRBJ1-3	.	TRBV5-4	TGTGCCAGCAGCAGAGGACAGGCTGGAAACACCATATATTTT	CASSRGQAGNTIYF
TRBD1	TRBJ2-2	.	TRBV18	TGTGCCAGCTCACCAATCCGACCGGGACAGGCAAACGGGGAGCTGTTTTTT	CASSPIRPGQANGELFF
.	TRBJ2-2	.	TRBV6-1	TGTGCCAGCAGAGCCGTAACAGGATCCACCGGGGAGCTGTTTTTT	CASRAVTGSTGELFF
.	TRBJ2-3	few	TRBV6-1	TGTGCCAGCAGTCCCCGACCCTGGGATACGCAGTATTTT	CASSPRPWDTQYF
TRBD1	TRBJ2-7	.	TRBV29-1	TGCAGCGTAGGAGGACAGGGAAAAAACTCCTACGAGCAGTACTTC	CSVGGQGKNSYEQYF
.	TRBJ2-7	.	TRBV10-3	TGTGCCAGCAGTTATTTCGTGGGGGCGGGGAACGAGCAGTACTTC	CASSYFVGAGNEQYF
.	TRBJ1-2	.	TRBV12-3/TRBV12-4	TGTGCCAGCAGCGAAACACGGAACTATGGCTACACCTTC	CASSETRNYGYTF
TRBD1	TRBJ1-6	few	TRBV6-5	TGTGCCAGCAGTTATACCAAACTCCCCGCAGGGGGCATGAGTAATTCACCCCTCCACTTT	CASSYTKLPAGGMSNSPLHF
.	TRBJ2-5	medium-sized	TRBV29-1	TGCAGCGTTGACGCGGGACGGAAGACCCAGTACTTC	CSVDAGRKTQYF
TRBD2	TRBJ2-1	few	TRBV5-4	TGTGCCAGCAGCCGGACTAGCTCCCGCAATGAGCAGTTCTTC	CASSRTSSRNEQFF
.	TRBJ2-2	.	TRBV27	TGTGCTATCCGTCCAGACACCGGGGAGCTGTTTTTT	CAIRPDTGELFF
.	TRBJ2-3	.	TRBV5-5	TGTGCCAGCAGCTTGGAGTATTTTTGGGATACGCAGTATTTT	CASSLEYFWDTQYF
.	TRBJ2-1	.	TRBV5-4	TGTGCCAGCAGCTTGGGGGTAAGCTCCTACAATGAGCAGTTCTTC	CASSLGVSSYNEQFF
.	TRBJ2-2	.	TRBV4-2	TGCGCCAGCAGCCAAGAAGTTAGCACCGGGGAGCTGTTTTTT	CASSQEVSTGELFF
.	TRBJ2-7	.	TRBV5-6	TGTGCCAGCAGCGCCTCCTACGAGCAGTACTTC	CASSASYEQYF
TRBD1	TRBJ2-7	.	TRBV19	TGTGCCAGTAGTCATCGACAGGGATCGAACGAGCAGTACTTC	CASSHRQGSNEQYF
TRBD1	TRBJ1-2	.	TRBV19	TGTGCCAGTAGACACAGGGGAGCGGAGAACTATGGCTACACCTTC	CASRHRGAENYGYTF
.	TRBJ1-1	few	TRBV19	TGTGCCAGTAGTCGGAGGGGAGGTACTGAAGCTTTCTTT	CASSRRGGTEAFF
TRBD2	TRBJ2-3	few	TRBV12-3/TRBV12-4	TGTGCCAGCAGTTTAGTTGGGGGGGGCACAGATACGCAGTATTTT	CASSLVGGGTDTQYF
.	TRBJ1-1	.	TRBV6-4	TGTGCCAGACAGGGACTTTACACTGAAGCTTTCTTT	CARQGLYTEAFF
TRBD1	TRBJ1-1	.	TRBV10-3	TGTGCCATCAGTGAGTCGGGACAGATGAACACTGAAGCTTTCTTT	CAISESGQMNTEAFF
TRBD1	TRBJ1-5	.	TRBV12-3/TRBV12-4	TGTGCCAGCAGACCGACAGGGGGCGGCAATCAGCCCCAGCATTTT	CASRPTGGGNQPQHF
.	TRBJ2-1	.	TRBV6-2/TRBV6-3	TGTGCCAGCAGTTACGCAGGGGGGAATGAGCAGTTCTTC	CASSYAGGNEQFF
TRBD2	TRBJ2-7	.	TRBV6-1	TGTGCCAGCAGTTTCAGGAGGACTAGCGTGTCCTACGAGCAGTACTTC	CASSFRRTSVSYEQYF